Shown below are 12 T cell receptor beta chains from a single sample sequenced in a study of T cells after somatic rescue of genetic block. The method was immunoSEQ multiplex PCR; TCRdb's version includes in-frame clones alone and lacks a portion of them. The profile shows roughly 110,000 clones, 80% to 95% of them singletons. Sequenced material: peripheral blood mononuclear cells (PBMCs). The receptors come from a woman younger than 30.

V and J are TRBV18 and TRBJ2-5, with D unresolved. Germline V CDR1 and CDR2: KGHSH, LQKENI. This CDR3 spans 16 amino acids. V dropped 6 bases and J dropped 5 bases, with 22 bases sitting between them. The CDR3 region is CASSINVGKKEETQYF. The CDR3 region has the DNA TGTGCCAGCTCGATAAACGTGGGGAAGAAAGAGGAGACCCAGTACTTC.

The chain is built from TRBV2 and TRBJ2-7; tentatively, D is TRBD2 (6 bases). Germline CDR1 is SNHLY and CDR2 is FYNNEI. Between the trimmed V and J ends, which lost 5 bases and 3 bases, there was a span of 26 bases. The CDR3 is made up of 18 amino acids. The CDR3 loop is CASSLGGIAGRRSYEQYF. CDR3 DNA sequence: TGTGCCAGCAGTTTGGGGGGAATTGCAGGGAGGAGAAGCTACGAGCAGTACTTC.

The chain links TRBV7-8 to TRBJ1-1; 8 bases fit TRBD1. There are 21 residues in the CDR3. From germline, CDR1 is SGHVS and CDR2 FQNEAQ. J lost 0 bases, V lost 1 base, and 19 bases had no gene match. CDR3 in DNA: TGTGCCAGCAGCTTAGTAGCTCCTTTAACCGGGACAGGCTATATGAACACTGAAGCTTTCTTT. Residues: CASSLVAPLTGTGYMNTEAFF.

The chain links TRBV6-5 to TRBJ2-1; 8 nucleotides agree with TRBD1. The V gene end was trimmed by 5 bases and the J gene end by 13 bases; junction bases not matched to a gene: 13. The CDR3 has 14 amino acids. Germline V CDR1 and CDR2: MNHEY, SVGAGI. CDR3 in amino acids: CASSTHLGQGVQFF. CDR3 DNA: TGTGCCAGCAGTACGCACTTAGGACAGGGAGTCCAGTTCTTC.

The chain links TRBV30 to TRBJ1-5; no clear D. CDR3 size: 14 residues. CDR1 and CDR2 (germline): GTSNPN, SVGIG (reference sequence). V was trimmed by 0 bases and J by 2 bases, leaving 8 bases between them. CDR3 DNA sequence: TGTGCCTGGAGTGTAGGCACGGGCAATCAGCCCCAGCATTTT. Residues: CAWSVGTGNQPQHF.

The chain recombines TRBV30 with TRBJ1-3, with unresolved D. Germline lookup yields CDR1 GTSNPN and CDR2 SVGIG (reference sequence). This CDR3 contains 14 residues. Trimming pared 0 bases from V and 0 bases from J, leaving 6 bases between. The CDR3 spells CAWSVERSGNTIYF. The CDR3 region has the DNA TGTGCCTGGAGTGTCGAACGCTCTGGAAACACCATATATTTT. Drawing the rest from reference TRBV30 and TRBJ1-3, the complete variable domain is SQTIHQWPATLVQPVGSPLSLECTVEGTSNPNLYWYRQAAGRGLQLLFYSVGIGQISSEVPQNLSASRPQDRQFILSSKKLLLSDSGFYLCAWSVERSGNTIYFGEGSWLTVV.

The chain couples TRBV7-3 to TRBJ1-1; the D is unclear. Trimming cost V 2 bases and J 1 base, with 11 bases left between them. The CDR3 covers 15 residues. Germline V gives CDR1 SGHTA, CDR2 FQGTGA. The CDR3 region has the DNA TGTGCCAGCAGCTTAGGTGCGGCAGGGAACACTGAAGCTTTCTTT. Translation: CASSLGAAGNTEAFF.

This chain's CDR3 is CASSERRVLALSYNEQFF. CDR3 DNA: TGTGCCAGCAGTGAGAGGAGGGTGCTAGCGCTCTCCTACAATGAGCAGTTCTTC. This chain links TRBV6-1 with TRBJ2-1, with a possible D match to TRBD2 (6 bases). The CDR3 consists of 18 residues. The V end was cut by 3 bases, the J end by 0 bases, with 18 bases between. Germline V gives CDR1 MNHNS, CDR2 SASEGT.

The V gene is TRBV4-2, the J gene TRBJ1-1; the match to TRBD1 covers 7 bases. CDR1 and CDR2 from the germline V gene are LGHNA and YNFKEQ. The J segment lost 6 bases and the V segment lost 3 bases, leaving 7 bases of the junction unmatched. CDR3 length equals 14 residues. The DNA of the CDR3 is TGTGCCAGCAGCCACCACAGGGGAAAGGCTGAAGCTTTCTTT. This encodes CASSHHRGKAEAFF.

The rearrangement joins TRBV9 to TRBJ1-2, with 9 positions matching TRBD1. The V gene's germline CDR1 is SGDLS and CDR2 YYNGEE. The CDR3 contains 15 residues. Trimming removed 5 bases from V and 3 bases from J; junction bases left unmatched: 8. CDR3 sequence: CASSSRDRVHYGYTF. The CDR3 DNA is TGTGCCAGCAGTTCCAGGGACAGGGTGCACTATGGCTACACCTTC.

The chain uses TRBV15 and TRBJ2-7, with 9 bases fitting TRBD2. V lost 0 bases, J lost 2 bases, and 5 bases stayed unmatched. There are 16 residues in the CDR3. From germline, CDR1 is LNHNV and CDR2 YYDKDF (reference sequence). CDR3 nucleotides: TGTGCCACCAGCAGAGAGGCTGGCGGGGGGGCCTACGAGCAGTACTTC. Translation: CATSREAGGGAYEQYF.

With regard to this clone: The germline gene is not matched at one end of the junction; a read error may be the cause. This chain uses TRBV29-1 with TRBJ1-2; 7 nucleotides line up with TRBD1. The CDR3 covers 14 residues. Per the germline V gene, CDR1 is SQVTM and CDR2 is ANQGSEA. The CDR3 nucleotides read TGCAGCGTTGGACTGACAGGGCTAAGAGGTGGCCACACCTTC. Protein sequence: CSVGLTGLRGGHTF.